Listed here is a single T cell receptor beta chain. The CDR3 covers 11 residues. Trimming took 11 bases from V and 3 from J, leaving 9 bases between them. Germline loops: CDR1 SEHNR, CDR2 FQNEAQ (reference sequence). These data are taken from a study of shared clonotypes between healthy human individuals. Profiled with immunoSEQ multiplex PCR; TCRdb holds only in-frame clones, not every one. The table records approximately 1.4 million clones, 95% to 99% of them present only once. The V call is TRBV7-9, the J call TRBJ2-3; D call uncertain. This clonotype was obtained from a man aged 25-40 years in good health. The sequencing input was naive CD4+ T cells sorted from blood. Subset defined: CD45RA+ positively selected. The CDR3 bases are TGTGCCGAGAGAACAACAGATACGCAGTATTTT. Residues: CAERTTDTQYF.